The 15 T cell receptor beta chains presented below share a single source sample, sequenced in a study of T-cell reconstitution after alpha-beta-depleted transplantation in children. A TCRbeta library incorporating unique molecular identifiers was prepared. TCRdb reprocessed the PCR reads via MiXCR and lists one record per CDR3 protein. Of approximately 1,000,000 distinct CDR3 sequences detected, around 30% appear once; the ten largest clones hold more than 25%. This specimen was PBMCs, mostly from graft donor cells, taken 360 days after TCRalphabeta/CD19-depleted stem cell transplant. The receptors were sampled from a boy under three years old who had a stem cell transplant for SCID, so the T cells may come from the graft donor.

The V and J genes are TRBV2 and TRBJ1-1; D unclear. V gave up 11 bases and J gave up 4 bases, with 17 bases separating them. Germline values: CDR1 SNHLY, CDR2 FYNNEI. This CDR3 has 13 amino acids. CDR3 nucleotide sequence: TGTGCCGGAGTCTCTCGAGCGGTCACTGAAGCTTTCTTT. Translating gives CAGVSRAVTEAFF.

This clonotype has only a few counts. The chain links TRBV11-2 to TRBJ2-7, with 7 bases identical to TRBD1. This CDR3 is 14 amino acids long. V dropped 8 bases and J dropped 4; count of bases not matched to a gene: 11. Per germline, CDR1 SGHAT and CDR2 FQNNGV. CDR3 residues: CASYNRGFDYEQYF. The CDR3 DNA follows: TGTGCCAGCTATAACAGGGGATTCGATTACGAGCAGTACTTC.

In this sample, this clonotype turned up a few times. Here the CDR3 DNA reads TGTGCCAGCAGTTACTCGGGCAGGAGGAACACTGAAGCTTTCTTT. Translated: CASSYSGRRNTEAFF. The chain uses TRBV6-5 and TRBJ1-1; D gene unclear. The germline gives CDR1 MNHEY, CDR2 SVGAGI. Trimming took off 0 bases at V and 1 base at J, with 9 bases between the two ends. This CDR3 is built from 15 residues.

The V and J genes are TRBV5-5 and TRBJ2-7, with D possibly TRBD1 on 6 matching bases. The germline CDR1 and CDR2 sequences are SGHKS and YYEKEE (reference sequence). V shed 6 bases and J shed 3 bases, with 16 bases lying between them. CDR3 size: 14 residues. The CDR3 coding sequence is TGTGCCAGCAACAACGGACAGATCCGCTACGAGCAGTACTTC. Encoded protein: CASNNGQIRYEQYF. Using reference TRBV5-5 and TRBJ2-7 for the parts outside the CDR3, the full variable domain is DAGVTQSPTHLIKTRGQQVTLRCSPISGHKSVSWYQQVLGQGPQFIFQYYEKEERGRGNFPDRFSARQFPNYSSELNVNALLLGDSALYLCASNNGQIRYEQYFGPGTRLTVT.

This clonotype has only a few counts. The rearrangement joins TRBV20-1 to TRBJ2-1, with a weak D call TRBD2 (5 bases). V was clipped by 2 bases and J by 3 bases, with 11 bases between them. This CDR3 is 14 amino acids long. Germline V gene lookup returns CDR1 DFQATT and CDR2 SNEGSKA (reference sequence). The CDR3 region is CSARPFGSYNEQFF. CDR3 coding DNA: TGCAGTGCTAGACCATTTGGGAGCTACAATGAGCAGTTCTTC.

The V call is TRBV5-6, the J call TRBJ2-7, with 8 nucleotides matching TRBD1. CDR1 is SGHDT, CDR2 YYEEEE, per germline. V shed 1 base, J shed 12 bases, and the junction held 15 bases outside the gene matches. The CDR3 is made up of 15 amino acids. Here the CDR3 reads CASSLRGTGPVRLYF. Here the CDR3 DNA reads TGTGCCAGCAGCTTGCGAGGGACAGGACCCGTGAGATTGTACTTC.

This chain uses TRBV28 with TRBJ1-6; D gene unclear. The CDR3 contains 12 residues. Germline CDR1 is MDHEN and CDR2 is SYDVKM. With 8 bases removed from V and 10 bases from J, the gap between germline ends came to 12 bases. Here the CDR3 DNA reads TGTGCCAGCGCGCACGCCTTATCACCCCTCCACTTT. This translates into CASAHALSPLHF.

This clonotype was seen once. The chain employs TRBV20-1 and TRBJ2-2; D gene unclear. Per germline, CDR1 DFQATT and CDR2 SNEGSKA (reference sequence). There are 15 residues in the CDR3. V was clipped by 6 bases and J by 2 bases, with 16 bases between them. DNA for the CDR3: TGCAGTGCCCGACCCCTACCGGGTAACACCGGGGAGCTGTTTTTT. Translating it yields CSARPLPGNTGELFF.

The rearrangement joins TRBV5-1 to TRBJ2-7; TRBD2 matches 8 bases. Germline-derived CDR1 and CDR2 are SGHRS and YFSETQ. This CDR3 has 13 residues. With 4 bases clipped from V and 7 bases from J, the junction kept 7 bases outside the gene matches. The CDR3 region has the DNA TGCGCCAGCAGCAAGACTAGCGCGTGGGAGCAGTACTTC. Translated: CASSKTSAWEQYF.

The rearrangement joins TRBV7-9 to TRBJ2-7; a weak D match, TRBD1 (5 bases). Germline lookup yields CDR1 SEHNR and CDR2 FQNEAQ (reference sequence). The V end lost 5 bases, the J end lost 3 bases, and 20 bases lay between the germline ends. The CDR3 length is 16 residues. Here the CDR3 reads CASSRNHADTLYEQYF. The CDR3 DNA reads TGTGCCAGCAGCCGCAACCACGCGGACACCCTCTACGAGCAGTACTTC.

The chain has TRBV5-1 and TRBJ2-1; 7 nucleotides match TRBD2. CDR3 length: 14 amino acids. The germline V gene has CDR1 SGHRS and CDR2 YFSETQ. The J segment lost 2 bases and the V segment lost 7 bases, leaving 6 bases of the junction unmatched. CDR3 nucleotides: TGCGCCAGCCGCGAAGCGGGGACCTACAATGAGCAGTTCTTC. This encodes CASREAGTYNEQFF.

This clonotype was observed a single time. This rearrangement joins TRBV15 to TRBJ1-5, with D possibly TRBD1 on 5 matching bases. The CDR3 contains 15 residues. V was clipped by 0 bases and J by 11 bases, with 17 bases between them. The germline gives CDR1 LNHNV, CDR2 YYDKDF (reference sequence). The chain's CDR3 is CATSRDILGAGTQHF. The CDR3 DNA sequence: TGTGCCACCAGCAGAGATATACTAGGGGCGGGGACCCAGCATTTT.

This clonotype was recorded a few times. CDR3 region: CSGTGLSYEQYF. The CDR3 bases are TGCAGCGGCACGGGACTCTCGTACGAGCAGTACTTC. The rearrangement joins TRBV29-1 to TRBJ2-7; tentatively, D is TRBD2 (6 bases). The CDR3 has 12 residues. Germline V gene lookup returns CDR1 SQVTM and CDR2 ANQGSEA. V lost 7 bases and J 4 bases, leaving 14 bases between the germline ends.

This clonotype has more than one count but fewer than ten. The rearrangement links TRBV20-1 to TRBJ2-3; D ambiguous. Germline V CDR1 and CDR2: DFQATT, SNEGSKA (reference sequence). This CDR3 is 14 amino acids long. V shed 3 bases and J shed 1 base, with 11 bases lying between them. The CDR3 nucleotides read TGCAGTGCTAGTATCGACACGCGCACAGATACGCAGTATTTT. It yields the protein CSASIDTRTDTQYF.

This clonotype showed up just a few times. The rearrangement links TRBV29-1 to TRBJ2-4; 8 nucleotides match TRBD2. Looked up from germline, CDR1 is SQVTM and CDR2 is ANQGSEA. The ends lost 5 bases at V and 6 bases at J; junction bases unmatched: 9. This CDR3 is built from 14 residues. The CDR3 protein is CSVSGGSFRNIQYF. In nucleotides, the CDR3 is TGCAGCGTTAGCGGGGGTTCTTTTCGAAACATTCAGTACTTC.